Listed here are 20 T cell receptor beta chains from one sample, sequenced in a study of technical replicates of blood from a few donors. Clones were sequenced by immunoSEQ multiplex PCR, and TCRdb holds only the in-frame ones, with some missing. The repertoire holds 65,000 to 85,000 clones, with approximately 96% as singletons. Sequencing was carried out using T cells isolated from PBMCs. These receptors were collected from a human donor in good health.

This clone was recorded a few times. The V call is TRBV7-9, the J call TRBJ2-7; D unresolved. Trimming took 1 base from V and 2 from J, leaving 9 bases between them. CDR1 and CDR2 from the germline V gene are SEHNR and FQNEAQ (reference sequence). The CDR3 sequence is 14 residues long. CDR3 region: CASSLGFAAYEQYF. CDR3 nucleotides: TGTGCCAGCAGCTTAGGATTCGCGGCCTACGAGCAGTACTTC.

The chain has TRBV7-9 and TRBJ1-1; the D is unclear. Looked up from germline, CDR1 is SEHNR and CDR2 is FQNEAQ (reference sequence). V dropped 2 bases and J dropped 4 bases, with 14 bases sitting between them. The CDR3 length is 15 residues. CDR3 region: CASSLLLATSTEAFF. The CDR3, as DNA: TGTGCCAGCAGCTTATTGCTCGCCACGAGCACTGAAGCTTTCTTT.

This clone was detected only once. This chain connects TRBV4-1 to TRBJ1-2, with TRBD1 matching 9 bases. J gave up 8 bases and V 1 base, and 8 bases lay outside the gene matches. This CDR3 has 15 amino acids. Germline V CDR1 and CDR2: MGHRA, YSYEKL. The CDR3 here is CASSQGPGTGKGYTF. In nucleotides, the CDR3 is TGCGCCAGCAGCCAAGGGCCCGGGACAGGGAAAGGCTACACCTTC.

The rearrangement uses TRBV7-2 and TRBJ2-3, with 7 bases aligning to TRBD2. Germline values: CDR1 SGHTA, CDR2 FQGNSA. V gave up 3 bases and J gave up 6 bases; unmatched junction bases: 6. The CDR3 runs to 14 residues. The CDR3 region is CASSLGGTLDTQYF. In DNA, the CDR3 is TGTGCCAGCAGCTTGGGGGGGACGCTGGATACGCAGTATTTT. Full variable domain (rest looked up from reference TRBV7-2 and TRBJ2-3): GAGVSQSPSNKVTEKGKDVELRCDPISGHTALYWYRQSLGQGLEFLIYFQGNSAPDKSGLPSDRFSAERTGGSVSTLTIQRTQQEDSAVYLCASSLGGTLDTQYFGPGTRLTVL.

This chain uses TRBV7-9 with TRBJ1-1; D gene ambiguous. CDR1 SEHNR and CDR2 FQNEAQ come from the germline V gene (reference sequence). CDR3 length: 12 amino acids. The V and J ends lost 5 bases and 9 bases respectively, with 13 bases between them. This chain's CDR3 is CASSPGGRQAFF. CDR3 bases: TGTGCCAGCAGCCCAGGAGGTCGTCAAGCTTTCTTT.

The rearrangement joins TRBV18 to TRBJ2-7; 9 bases are a match to TRBD2. Trimming took 3 bases from V and 5 from J; bases not matched to a gene: 5. The germline V gene has CDR1 KGHSH and CDR2 LQKENI. The CDR3 is made up of 14 amino acids. The CDR3 reads CASSPSGSGDEQYF. CDR3 DNA sequence: TGTGCCAGCTCACCTAGCGGGAGTGGGGACGAGCAGTACTTC. Combining the CDR3 with reference TRBV18 and TRBJ2-7 gives the whole variable domain NAGVMQNPRHLVRRRGQEARLRCSPMKGHSHVYWYRQLPEEGLKFMVYLQKENIIDESGMPKERFSAEFPKEGPSILRIQQVVRGDSAAYFCASSPSGSGDEQYFGPGTRLTVT.

The chain combines TRBV7-6 with TRBJ2-7, with D perhaps matching TRBD2 (5 bases). Looked up from germline, CDR1 is SGHVS and CDR2 is FNYEAQ. V lost 4 bases to trimming and J lost 5 bases, with 18 bases between them. This CDR3 is 15 amino acids long. The CDR3 region is CASSSGLLPSHEQYF. The DNA for the CDR3 is TGTGCCAGCAGCTCCGGACTTTTGCCGTCCCACGAGCAGTACTTC.

The chain uses TRBV4-1 and TRBJ1-4; 7 nucleotides line up with TRBD1. Per germline, CDR1 MGHRA and CDR2 YSYEKL. The CDR3 sequence is 15 residues long. The J segment lost 7 bases and the V segment lost 3 bases, leaving 8 bases of the junction unmatched. The CDR3 nucleotides read TGCGCCAGCAGCCAGACGACAGGGACGTCTGAAAAACTGTTTTTT. Amino acid sequence: CASSQTTGTSEKLFF.

This clone has a single count. The rearrangement uses TRBV7-9 and TRBJ2-7; 8 nucleotides match TRBD2. After removal of 6 bases from V and 0 bases from J, the junction contained 7 bases not matched to a gene. The CDR3 consists of 15 residues. CDR1 is SEHNR, CDR2 FQNEAQ, per germline (reference sequence). CDR3 DNA sequence: TGTGCCAGCAGTCACACTAGCGGAAACTCCTACGAGCAGTACTTC. Encoded protein: CASSHTSGNSYEQYF.

The genes are TRBV5-1 and TRBJ2-5; D is unresolved. Trimming cost V 0 bases and J 5 bases, with 5 bases left between them. The V gene's germline CDR1 is SGHRS and CDR2 YFSETQ. CDR3 size: 12 residues. The CDR3 is CASSLGEETQYF. CDR3 sequence (DNA): TGCGCCAGCAGCTTGGGAGAGGAGACCCAGTACTTC.

The chain employs TRBV9 and TRBJ2-2, with D possibly matching TRBD1 (5 bases). Trimming pared 0 bases from V and 6 bases from J, leaving 6 bases between. The CDR3 consists of 13 residues. From germline, CDR1 is SGDLS and CDR2 YYNGEE. The CDR3 protein is CASSVGGPGELFF. The CDR3 region has the DNA TGTGCCAGCAGCGTAGGGGGCCCCGGGGAGCTGTTTTTT.

This clone was observed a single time. V is TRBV27 and J is TRBJ2-7, with a weak D call TRBD2 (5 bases). V was pared by 3 bases and J by 1 base, with 10 bases between. This CDR3 is 14 amino acids long. CDR1 is MNHEY, CDR2 SMNVEV, per germline (reference sequence). The chain's CDR3 is CASSFATGSYEQYF. CDR3 bases: TGTGCCAGCAGTTTTGCGACGGGATCCTACGAGCAGTACTTC.

The CDR3 DNA is TGTGCCAGCAGCGTCACAGGGGGAAATGAGGCTTTCTTT. Translation: CASSVTGGNEAFF. The V gene is TRBV9, the J gene TRBJ1-1; 8 bases are shared with TRBD1. V lost 2 bases, J lost 11 bases, and 8 bases stayed unmatched. The germline CDR1 and CDR2 sequences are SGDLS and YYNGEE. The CDR3 covers 13 residues. Full variable domain (rest looked up from reference TRBV9 and TRBJ1-1): DSGVTQTPKHLITATGQRVTLRCSPRSGDLSVYWYQQSLDQGLQFLIQYYNGEERAKGNILERFSAQQFPDLHSELNLSSLELGDSALYFCASSVTGGNEAFFGQGTRLTVV.

This clone has a single count. The rearrangement uses TRBV4-1 and TRBJ2-7; 12 bases fit TRBD2. The CDR3 runs to 15 residues. V gave up 5 bases and J gave up 3 bases; unmatched junction bases: 5. Germline assignment: CDR1 MGHRA and CDR2 YSYEKL. In nucleotides, the CDR3 is TGCGCCAGCAGCGTAAGACTAGCGGGAGACTACGAGCAGTACTTC. Protein product: CASSVRLAGDYEQYF.

V and J are TRBV29-1 and TRBJ2-7; D possibly corresponds to TRBD1 (6 bases). Per the germline V gene, CDR1 is SQVTM and CDR2 is ANQGSEA. V was cut by 7 bases and J by 3 bases, with 16 bases left in between. The length of the CDR3 is 13 residues. The CDR3 DNA sequence: TGCAGCGCCGAAAAGGGGGACGGCTACGAGCAGTACTTC. Its protein product is CSAEKGDGYEQYF.

The V and J genes are TRBV10-2 and TRBJ2-2; weak D call: TRBD2 (6 bases). The CDR3 is 16 amino acids. V was clipped by 6 bases and J by 7 bases, with 21 bases between them. Germline assignment: CDR1 WSHSY and CDR2 SAAADI. The DNA for the CDR3 is TGCGCCAGCAGCGAGCCCTGGGACTCCCAATTCGGGGAGCTGTTTTTT. It translates to CASSEPWDSQFGELFF.

The V gene is TRBV6-5, the J gene TRBJ2-7, with D possibly matching TRBD1 (5 bases). This CDR3 spans 14 amino acids. The V end was cut by 2 bases, the J end by 0 bases, with 8 bases between. CDR1 is MNHEY, CDR2 SVGAGI, per germline. The CDR3 bases are TGTGCCAGCAGTTACCAGGGTCCCTCCTACGAGCAGTACTTC. Translation gives CASSYQGPSYEQYF.

The genes are TRBV2 and TRBJ2-7, with 8 bases aligning to TRBD1. Germline loops: CDR1 SNHLY, CDR2 FYNNEI. This CDR3 contains 14 residues. V trimming: 10 bases; J trimming: 2 bases; junction bases outside the gene matches: 10. The DNA of the CDR3 is TGTGCCACGTACCTTGAGGACAGGGCCTACGAGCAGTACTTC. Amino acid sequence: CATYLEDRAYEQYF.

V is TRBV28 and J is TRBJ2-5; 14 bases line up with TRBD2. CDR3 length: 17 amino acids. The V gene end was trimmed by 6 bases and the J gene end by 6 bases; junction bases not matched to a gene: 12. From germline, CDR1 is MDHEN and CDR2 SYDVKM. DNA of the CDR3: TGTGCCAGCAGACCCTCTTCCGGGACTAGCGGGAGTCAGACCCAGTACTTC. This gives the protein CASRPSSGTSGSQTQYF.

The chain carries TRBV7-2 and TRBJ2-3; 10 bases fit TRBD2. The germline V gene encodes CDR1 SGHTA and CDR2 FQGNSA. The V and J ends lost 4 bases and 5 bases, in that order; junction bases with no gene match: 12. This CDR3 is 17 amino acids long. The CDR3 DNA sequence: TGTGCCAGCAGCTCAATATACCTAGCGGGAGTAGGAGATACGCAGTATTTT. This codes for CASSSIYLAGVGDTQYF.